Sequencing of this TCR beta chain was carried out in a study of vaccination effects on CD4 cells after COVID-19. Across the whole study: Sequencing followed a ViraFEST assay step that expanded antigen-specific CD4+ T cells with viral peptide pools. General study results and limits: Among infection- and vaccine-induced clones, marked clonal contraction occurred late after vaccination. Healthy vaccinees' vaccine-induced clones included only 1 of 255 that recognized common cold coronaviruses.

A 10-day culture period preceded the isolation of CD4+ T cells. Days 3 and 7 were when half the medium was replaced with IL-2 medium. The V gene's germline CDR1 is MGHDK and CDR2 SYGVNS. CDR3 size: 13 residues. V lost 3 bases to trimming and J lost 7 bases; unmatched junction nucleotides: 3. Repertoires were generated with immunoSEQ multiplex PCR, while TCRdb's copy carries only in-frame clones and drops some. The profile shows 50,000 to 75,000 clones, about 83% of them singletons. Concerning this clone itself: Antigen unknown.

The sequence was collected from a human donor who received a COVID-19 vaccine. This sample comprised CD4+ T cells from PBMCs cultured without peptide, obtained before COVID-19 vaccination. J is TRBJ1-5 and V is TRBV25-1; 7 nucleotides align to TRBD1. CDR3 loop: CASSETGFQPQHF. The DNA for the CDR3 is TGTGCCAGCAGTGAGACAGGGTTCCAGCCCCAGCATTTT.